This TCR beta chain was profiled in a study of blood T cells in healthy people across ages. Study in general: T cells yielded about one barcoded beta molecule per two cells through template switching.

It was with a sample-barcoded 5' primer and a J-beta primer mix that a second PCR of about 6 to 12 cycles was run. MiXCR, run by TCRdb on the 5' RACE reads, gives a single entry per CDR3 protein. This sample yields roughly 1.4 million distinct CDR3 sequences, of which approximately 60% are seen a single time; over 5% belongs to the top ten. Donors gave 8.5 to 10 milliliters of peripheral blood apiece. The CDR3 has 17 residues. Germline assignment: CDR1 SGHTA and CDR2 FQGNSA. The V end was cut by 2 bases, the J end by 1 base, with 15 bases between. The chain employs TRBV7-2 and TRBJ2-1; D ambiguous. Sequencing input: blood. This TCR derives from a man between 18 and 35 years old in good health. The CDR3 here is CASSLRRVGSSYNEQFF. CDR3 coding DNA: TGTGCCAGCAGCTTACGGCGTGTTGGTAGTTCCTACAATGAGCAGTTCTTC.